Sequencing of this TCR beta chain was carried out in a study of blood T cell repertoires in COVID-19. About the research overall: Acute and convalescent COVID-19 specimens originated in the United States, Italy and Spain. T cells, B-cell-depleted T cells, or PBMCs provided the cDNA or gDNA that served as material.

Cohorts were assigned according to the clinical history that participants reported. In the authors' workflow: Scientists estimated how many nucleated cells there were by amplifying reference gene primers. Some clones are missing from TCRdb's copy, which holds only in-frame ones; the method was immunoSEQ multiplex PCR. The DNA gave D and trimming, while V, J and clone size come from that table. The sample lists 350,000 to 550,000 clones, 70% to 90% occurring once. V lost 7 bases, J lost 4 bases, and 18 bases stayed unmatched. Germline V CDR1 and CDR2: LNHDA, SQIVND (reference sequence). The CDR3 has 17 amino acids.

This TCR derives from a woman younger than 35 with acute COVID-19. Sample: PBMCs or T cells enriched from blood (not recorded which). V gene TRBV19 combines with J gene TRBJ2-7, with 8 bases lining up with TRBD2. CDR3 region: CASKKRESQYQGYEQYF. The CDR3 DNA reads TGTGCCAGTAAGAAGCGGGAGAGCCAGTACCAAGGGTACGAGCAGTACTTC.